This T cell receptor beta chain is drawn from a study of shared clonotypes between healthy human individuals. This clone was counted a single time. Other nucleotide sequences in the sample specify the same CDR3. The material for each subset, its genomic DNA, was split evenly across several immunoSEQ plates. TCRdb's table, derived via immunoSEQ multiplex PCR, lists solely in-frame clones and lacks some. The repertoire consists of over 2 million clones, with over 85% occurring once and the leading ten covering about 1.1%. Germline CDR1 is MDHEN and CDR2 is SYDVKM. J was trimmed by 1 base and V by 5 bases; bases with no gene match: 5. The CDR3 covers 15 residues. Naive CD8 cells were CD45RO-negative, positively selected for CCR7, excluding terminally differentiated effector memory CD45RA+ cells.

This clonotype was sampled from a man aged 18 to 29 in good health. The chain carries TRBV28 and TRBJ1-3, with 7 bases that match TRBD1. Sequencing used naive CD8+ T cells sorted from blood. For the CDR3, the DNA is TGTGCCAGCAGTGAGACAGGGTTATCTGGAAACACCATATATTTT. It is translated as CASSETGLSGNTIYF.